This T cell receptor (beta chain) was recovered during a study of blood T cell repertoires in COVID-19. Whole-study context: T cells, B-cell-depleted T cells, or PBMCs supplied cDNA or gDNA.

In germline, CDR1 is LNHDA, CDR2 SQIVND (reference sequence). The CDR3 runs to 13 residues. V dropped 6 bases and J dropped 14; count of bases not matched to a gene: 14. Repertoires were generated with immunoSEQ multiplex PCR, while TCRdb's copy carries only in-frame clones and drops some. The sample consists of approximately 220,000 clones, about 87% of them appearing once. Before being deemed recovered, Cohort 3 donors had two negative PCRs, clearance, or symptom resolution. This clone was detected once. The chain has TRBV19 and TRBJ1-2; TRBD1 aligns across 8 bases. The origin of this receptor is a woman in her twenties or thirties who had recovered from COVID-19. The sequenced material came from PBMCs or T cells enriched from blood (not recorded which). CDR3 in DNA: TGTGCCAGTAGCCCCCATTTTATGCAGGGGGCGACCTTC. Residues: CASSPHFMQGATF.